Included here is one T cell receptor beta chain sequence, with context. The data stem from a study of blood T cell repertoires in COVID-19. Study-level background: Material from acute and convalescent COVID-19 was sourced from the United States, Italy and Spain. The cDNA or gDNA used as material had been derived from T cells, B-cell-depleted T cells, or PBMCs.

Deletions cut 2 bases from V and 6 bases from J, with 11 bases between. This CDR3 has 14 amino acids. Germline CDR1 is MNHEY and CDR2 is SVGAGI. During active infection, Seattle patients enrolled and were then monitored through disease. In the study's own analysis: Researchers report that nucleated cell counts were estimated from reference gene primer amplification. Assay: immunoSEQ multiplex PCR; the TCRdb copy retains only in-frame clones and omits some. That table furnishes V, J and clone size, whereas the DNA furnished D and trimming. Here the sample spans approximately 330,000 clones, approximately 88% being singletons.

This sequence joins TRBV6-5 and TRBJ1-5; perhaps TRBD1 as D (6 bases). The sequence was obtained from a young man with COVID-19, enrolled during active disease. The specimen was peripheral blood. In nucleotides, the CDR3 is TGTGCCAGCAGTTACGGGGGGGCTGGTCAGCCCCAGCATTTT. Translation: CASSYGGAGQPQHF.